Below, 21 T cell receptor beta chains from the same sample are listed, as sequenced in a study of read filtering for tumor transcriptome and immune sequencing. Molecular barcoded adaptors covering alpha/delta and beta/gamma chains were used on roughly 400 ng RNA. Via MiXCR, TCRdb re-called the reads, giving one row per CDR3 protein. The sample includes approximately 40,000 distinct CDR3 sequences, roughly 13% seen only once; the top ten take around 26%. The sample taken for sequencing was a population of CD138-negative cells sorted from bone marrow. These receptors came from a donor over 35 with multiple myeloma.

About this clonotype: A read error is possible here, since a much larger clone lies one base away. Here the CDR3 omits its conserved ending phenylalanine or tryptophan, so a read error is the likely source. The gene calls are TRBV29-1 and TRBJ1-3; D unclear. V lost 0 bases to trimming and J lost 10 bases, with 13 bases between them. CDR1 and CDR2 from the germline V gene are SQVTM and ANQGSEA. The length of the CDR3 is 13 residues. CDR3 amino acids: CSVEDQQAGTIYS. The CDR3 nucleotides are TGCAGCGTTGAAGATCAGCAGGCTGGGACCATATATTCT.

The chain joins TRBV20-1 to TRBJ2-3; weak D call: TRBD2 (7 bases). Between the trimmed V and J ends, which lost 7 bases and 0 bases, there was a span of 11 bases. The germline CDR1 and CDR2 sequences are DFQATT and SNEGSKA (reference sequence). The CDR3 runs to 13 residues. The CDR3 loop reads CSVRGASTDTQYF. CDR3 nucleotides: TGCAGTGTACGGGGGGCTAGCACAGATACGCAGTATTTT.

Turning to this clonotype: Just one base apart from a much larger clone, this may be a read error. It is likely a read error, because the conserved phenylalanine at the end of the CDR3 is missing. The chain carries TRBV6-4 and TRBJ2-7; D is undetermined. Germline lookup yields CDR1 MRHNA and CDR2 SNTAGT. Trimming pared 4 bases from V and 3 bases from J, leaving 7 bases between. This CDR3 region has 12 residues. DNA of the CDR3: TGTGCCAGCAGTGGGCAGTTCTACGAGCAGTACCTC. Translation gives CASSGQFYEQYL.

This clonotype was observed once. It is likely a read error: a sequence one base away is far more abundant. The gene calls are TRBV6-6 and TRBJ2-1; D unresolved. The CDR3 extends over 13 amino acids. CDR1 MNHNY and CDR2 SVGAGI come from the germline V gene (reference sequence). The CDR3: CASSYGVVDEQSF. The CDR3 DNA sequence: TGTGCCAGCAGTTACGGAGTAGTGGATGAGCAGTCCTTC.

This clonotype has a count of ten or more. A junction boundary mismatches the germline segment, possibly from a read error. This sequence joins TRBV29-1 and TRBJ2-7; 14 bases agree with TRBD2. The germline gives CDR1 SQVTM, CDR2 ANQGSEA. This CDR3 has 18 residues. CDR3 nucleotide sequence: TGCAGCGTGGAAGAAGGGACTAGCGGGAGATATCCGCCGTACGAGCAGTACTTC. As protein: CSVEEGTSGRYPPYEQYF.

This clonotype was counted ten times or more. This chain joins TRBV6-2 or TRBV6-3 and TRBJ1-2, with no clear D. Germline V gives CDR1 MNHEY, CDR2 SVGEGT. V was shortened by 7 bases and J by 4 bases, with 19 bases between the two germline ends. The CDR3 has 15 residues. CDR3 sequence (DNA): TGTGCCAGCACCACTCCCCGGGCCGGGAGCTATGGCTACACCTTC. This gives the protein CASTTPRAGSYGYTF.

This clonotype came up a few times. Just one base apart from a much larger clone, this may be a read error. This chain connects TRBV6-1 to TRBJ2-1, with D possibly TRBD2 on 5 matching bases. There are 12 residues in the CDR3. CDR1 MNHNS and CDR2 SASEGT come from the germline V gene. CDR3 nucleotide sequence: TGTGCCAGCAATGAAGAACTAGTGTTTACGTTCTTC. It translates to CASNEELVFTFF.

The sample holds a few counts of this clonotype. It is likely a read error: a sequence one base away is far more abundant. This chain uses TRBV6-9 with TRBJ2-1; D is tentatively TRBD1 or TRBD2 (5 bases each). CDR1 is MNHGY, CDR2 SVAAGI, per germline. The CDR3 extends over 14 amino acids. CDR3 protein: CASSYNGAYSEQFF. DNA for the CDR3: TGTGCCAGCAGTTACAACGGGGCCTACAGTGAGCAGTTCTTC.

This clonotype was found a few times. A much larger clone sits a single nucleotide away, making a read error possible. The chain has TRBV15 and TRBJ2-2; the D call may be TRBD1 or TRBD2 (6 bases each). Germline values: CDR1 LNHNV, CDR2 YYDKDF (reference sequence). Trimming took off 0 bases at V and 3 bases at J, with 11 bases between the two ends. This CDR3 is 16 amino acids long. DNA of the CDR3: TGTGCCACCAGCAGAGATAGGGGGGCCCACACCGGGGAGCTGTTTTTT. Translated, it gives CATSRDRGAHTGELFF.

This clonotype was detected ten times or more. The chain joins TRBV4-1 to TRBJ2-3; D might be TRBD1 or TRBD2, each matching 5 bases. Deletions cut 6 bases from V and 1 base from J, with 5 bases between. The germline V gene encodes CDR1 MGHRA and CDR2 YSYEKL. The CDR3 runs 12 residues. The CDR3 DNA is TGCGCCAGCAGGGGGGGCACAGATACGCAGTATTTT. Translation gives CASRGGTDTQYF.

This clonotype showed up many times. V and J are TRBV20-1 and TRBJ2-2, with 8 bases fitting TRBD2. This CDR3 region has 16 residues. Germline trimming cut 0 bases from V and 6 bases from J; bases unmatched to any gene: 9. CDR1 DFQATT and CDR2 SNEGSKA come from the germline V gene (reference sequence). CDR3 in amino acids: CSARDLYGRGAGELFF. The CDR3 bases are TGCAGTGCTAGAGACCTATACGGGAGGGGGGCCGGGGAGCTGTTTTTT.

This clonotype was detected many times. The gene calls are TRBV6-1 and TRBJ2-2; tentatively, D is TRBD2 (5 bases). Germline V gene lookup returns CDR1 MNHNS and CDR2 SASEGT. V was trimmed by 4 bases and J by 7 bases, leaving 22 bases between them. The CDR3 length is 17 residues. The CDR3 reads CASSVLQRGHKIGELFF. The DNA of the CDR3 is TGTGCCAGCAGTGTCCTGCAACGAGGGCATAAGATCGGGGAGCTGTTTTTT.

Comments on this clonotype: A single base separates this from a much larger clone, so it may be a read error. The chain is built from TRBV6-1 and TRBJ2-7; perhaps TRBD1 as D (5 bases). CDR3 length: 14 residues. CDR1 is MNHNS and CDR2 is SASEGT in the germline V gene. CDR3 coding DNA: TGTGCCAGCAGTGATCAATCAGGACAATACGAGCAGTGCTTC. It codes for CASSDQSGQYEQCF.

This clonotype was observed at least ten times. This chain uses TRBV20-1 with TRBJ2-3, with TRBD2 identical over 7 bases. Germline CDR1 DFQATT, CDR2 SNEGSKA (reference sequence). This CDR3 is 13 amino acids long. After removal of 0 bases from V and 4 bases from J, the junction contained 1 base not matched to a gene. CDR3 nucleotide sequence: TGCAGTGCTAGAGAAGCGGGGCCAGATACGCAGTATTTT. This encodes CSAREAGPDTQYF.

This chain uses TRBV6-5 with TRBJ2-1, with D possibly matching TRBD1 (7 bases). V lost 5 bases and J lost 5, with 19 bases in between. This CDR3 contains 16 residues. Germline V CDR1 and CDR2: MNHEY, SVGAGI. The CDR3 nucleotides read TGTGCCAGCAGTAACCCTTACAGGGGACTCCACAATGAGCAGTTCTTC. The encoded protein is CASSNPYRGLHNEQFF.

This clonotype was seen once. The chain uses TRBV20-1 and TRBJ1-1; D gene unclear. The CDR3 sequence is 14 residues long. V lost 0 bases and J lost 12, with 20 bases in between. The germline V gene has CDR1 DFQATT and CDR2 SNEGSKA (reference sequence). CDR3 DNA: TGCAGTGCTAGAGATGACCGGACCCCTAAGAGGACTTTCTTT. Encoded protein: CSARDDRTPKRTFF.

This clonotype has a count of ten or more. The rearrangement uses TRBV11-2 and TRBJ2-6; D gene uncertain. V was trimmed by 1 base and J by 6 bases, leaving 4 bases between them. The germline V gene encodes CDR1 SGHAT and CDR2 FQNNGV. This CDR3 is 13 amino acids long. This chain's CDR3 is CASSLVVANVLTF. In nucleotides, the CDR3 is TGTGCCAGCAGCTTAGTCGTGGCCAACGTCCTGACTTTC.

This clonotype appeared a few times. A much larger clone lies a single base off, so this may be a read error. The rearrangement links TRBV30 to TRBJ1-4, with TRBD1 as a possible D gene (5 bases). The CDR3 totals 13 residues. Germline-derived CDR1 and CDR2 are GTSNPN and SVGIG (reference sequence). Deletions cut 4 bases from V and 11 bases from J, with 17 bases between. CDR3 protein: CAWNRTWAGKLFF. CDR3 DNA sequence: TGTGCCTGGAACAGGACTTGGGCTGGGAAACTGTTTTTT.

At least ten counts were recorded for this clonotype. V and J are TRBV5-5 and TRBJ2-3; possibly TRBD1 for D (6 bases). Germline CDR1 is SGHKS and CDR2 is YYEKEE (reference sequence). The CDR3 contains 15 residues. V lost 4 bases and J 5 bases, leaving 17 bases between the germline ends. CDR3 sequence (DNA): TGTGCCAGCAGCAATCGACAGGCGGTCAGAGATACGCAGTATTTT. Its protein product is CASSNRQAVRDTQYF.

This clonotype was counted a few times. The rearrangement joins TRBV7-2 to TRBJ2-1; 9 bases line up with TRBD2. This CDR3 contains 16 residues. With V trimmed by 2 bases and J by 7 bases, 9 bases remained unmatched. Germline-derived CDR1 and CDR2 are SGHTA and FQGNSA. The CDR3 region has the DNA TGTGCCAGCAGCTTACGGGGCGGGAGGGCTTTGAATGAGCAGTTCTTC. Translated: CASSLRGGRALNEQFF.

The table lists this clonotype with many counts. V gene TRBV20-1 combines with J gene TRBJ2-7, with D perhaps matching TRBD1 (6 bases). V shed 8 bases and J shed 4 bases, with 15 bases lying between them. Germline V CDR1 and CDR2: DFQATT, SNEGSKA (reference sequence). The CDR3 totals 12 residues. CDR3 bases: TGCAGTACAGGGTACTCGGGTTACGAGCAGTACTTC. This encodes CSTGYSGYEQYF.